This T cell receptor beta chain stems from a study of follicular helper T cells after annual influenza vaccination. The CDR3 covers 14 residues. Deletions cut 7 bases from V and 4 bases from J, with 15 bases between. The germline V gene has CDR1 LGHNT and CDR2 FRNRAP. Clones were read by immunoSEQ multiplex PCR, and TCRdb kept only the in-frame ones, dropping some. Of over 25,000 clones listed, 80% to 90% are singletons. Time point defined: 2014-2015 season, pre-vaccination. Sorted cTfh were non-naive CD4+CXCR5+PD-1+, either ICOS+CD38+ or ICOS-CD38-. The chain recombines TRBV12-5 with TRBJ2-3; a possible D gene is TRBD1 (5 bases). Sample: CXCR5+ CD38- circulating T follicular helper cells from blood, taken on the day of influenza vaccination. Subset in this sample: circulating Tfh, non-naive CD4+CXCR5+PD-1+ (ICOS+CD38+ or ICOS-CD38-). The sequence was collected from an adult who received the influenza vaccine. CDR3 bases: TGTGCTAGTGCCCCGGACATTCCCGCAGATACGCAGTATTTT. Translating it yields CASAPDIPADTQYF. The full variable domain, rest sourced from reference TRBV12-5 and TRBJ2-3, is DARVTQTPRHKVTEMGQEVTMRCQPILGHNTVFWYRQTMMQGLELLAYFRNRAPLDDSGMPKDRFSAEMPDATLATLKIQPSEPRDSAVYFCASAPDIPADTQYFGPGTRLTVL.